The rows below give T cell receptor beta chains drawn from one sample of a study of T cell responses to AZD1222 COVID-19 vaccine. Sequencing was performed with immunoSEQ multiplex PCR; in TCRdb, only in-frame clones are kept and a portion is missing. This table holds over 150,000 clones, 88% found once. The sample here was peripheral blood, taken on day 0 of AZD1222 vaccination. The receptors here all came from an adult in good health. The CDR3 runs from the conserved cysteine through the conserved F or W. Fields, in order: CDR3 length, J gene, D gene, clone size, V gene, CDR3 protein, CDR3 DNA. The D gene is left open where the match is weak. Size values are once, few and many counts, or a class for expanded clones, and some rows have none.

16	TRBJ1-2	NA	NA	TRBV30	CAWTIGEVVAFYGYTF	TGTGCCTGGACTATAGGGGAAGTCGTAGCATTCTATGGCTACACCTTC
18	TRBJ1-6	NA	NA	TRBV27	CASSLGMAGIGGNSPLHF	TGTGCCAGCAGTTTAGGTATGGCGGGGATCGGCGGTAATTCACCCCTCCACTTT
16	TRBJ1-6	TRBD1	NA	TRBV7-6	CASSKGQGAPVVPLHF	TGTGCCAGCAGCAAAGGACAGGGGGCACCCGTGGTACCCCTCCACTTT
15	TRBJ2-7	NA	NA	TRBV6-5	CASSYFRTSSYEQYF	TGTGCCAGCAGTTACTTTAGGACCAGCTCCTACGAGCAGTACTTC
16	TRBJ2-2	TRBD2	NA	TRBV7-2	CASSSAGLAGAGELFF	TGTGCCAGCAGCTCCGCTGGCCTAGCGGGAGCCGGGGAGCTGTTTTTT
15	TRBJ1-6	NA	NA	TRBV7-3	CASSAQGHNNSPLHF	TGTGCCAGCAGCGCACAGGGCCACAATAATTCACCCCTCCACTTT
11	TRBJ2-1	NA	NA	TRBV4-2	CASSQGTDQFF	TGTGCCAGCAGCCAAGGGACTGACCAGTTCTTC
17	TRBJ1-1	TRBD1	NA	TRBV19	CASSGQLTGTDNTEAFF	TGTGCCAGTAGTGGACAACTAACCGGGACAGATAACACTGAAGCTTTCTTT
13	TRBJ1-1	NA	NA	TRBV6-2/TRBV6-3	CASSPDGGTEAFF	TGTGCCAGCAGCCCCGACGGGGGCACTGAAGCTTTCTTT
15	TRBJ1-5	NA	once	TRBV5-6	CASSTSRSSNQPQHF	TGTGCCAGCAGCACTTCTCGCTCTAGCAATCAGCCCCAGCATTTT
15	TRBJ2-7	NA	NA	TRBV3-1/TRBV3-2	CASSQDSAASYEQYF	TGTGCCAGCAGCCAAGATTCGGCAGCCTCCTACGAGCAGTACTTC
14	TRBJ1-5	NA	NA	TRBV6-1	CASSEGPNNQPQHF	TGTGCCAGCAGTGAAGGCCCGAACAATCAGCCCCAGCATTTT
13	TRBJ2-7	NA	NA	TRBV19	CASRQASSYEQYF	TGTGCCAGCCGACAGGCGAGCTCCTACGAGCAGTACTTC
13	TRBJ2-7	NA	NA	TRBV28	CASLNLTPYEQYF	TGTGCCAGCTTAAACTTGACACCCTACGAGCAGTACTTC
17	TRBJ1-5	NA	few	TRBV30	CAWSVRQLLGSNQPQHF	TGTGCCTGGAGTGTACGTCAGCTCCTTGGTAGCAATCAGCCCCAGCATTTT
13	TRBJ1-3	TRBD1	NA	TRBV10-2	CATTTGNRNTIYF	TGCGCCACTACGACAGGGAACCGAAACACCATATATTTT
16	TRBJ2-3	NA	once	TRBV12-2	CASRLEGGSRTDTQYF	TGTGCAAGTCGCTTAGAGGGGGGTTCCCGCACAGATACGCAGTATTTT
13	TRBJ1-1	NA	NA	TRBV6-5	CAVRRRMNTEAFF	TGTGCCGTCAGGCGCCGAATGAACACTGAAGCTTTCTTT
15	TRBJ2-6	NA	NA	TRBV5-1	CASSFGVSGANVLTF	TGCGCCAGCAGCTTTGGGGTGAGTGGGGCCAACGTCCTGACTTTC
14	TRBJ2-3	NA	NA	TRBV11-2	CASSSTRGTDTQYF	TGTGCCAGCAGCTCCACTAGGGGCACAGATACGCAGTATTTT
15	TRBJ1-1	TRBD1	NA	TRBV28	CASSPLDRVNTEAFF	TGTGCCAGCAGTCCCCTTGACAGGGTGAACACTGAAGCTTTCTTT
14	TRBJ1-1	TRBD1	NA	TRBV28	CASSAGTGATEAFF	TGTGCCAGCAGTGCCGGGACAGGGGCCACTGAAGCTTTCTTT
14	TRBJ1-3	NA	NA	TRBV19	CASSTSTPGNTIYF	TGTGCCAGTAGCACCTCCACTCCTGGAAACACCATATATTTT
14	TRBJ2-3	NA	NA	TRBV7-9	CASSTEGLTDTQYF	TGTGCCAGCAGCACTGAGGGGCTGACAGATACGCAGTATTTT
12	TRBJ1-2	NA	NA	TRBV7-9	CASSLSMHGYTF	TGTGCCAGCAGCTTATCGATGCATGGCTACACCTTC
16	TRBJ2-5	TRBD2	NA	TRBV5-4	CASSLALAAGGETQYF	TGTGCCAGCAGCTTGGCCCTTGCAGCGGGAGGGGAGACCCAGTACTTC
15	TRBJ1-4	NA	NA	TRBV27	CASSLSGSTNEKLFF	TGTGCCAGCAGTTTAAGTGGCTCAACTAATGAAAAACTGTTTTTT
16	TRBJ1-5	TRBD1	NA	TRBV7-9	CASSPRDREDNQPQHF	TGTGCCAGCAGCCCGCGGGACAGGGAGGACAATCAGCCCCAGCATTTT
15	TRBJ2-3	NA	NA	TRBV5-1	CASSLRGLAQDTQYF	TGCGCCAGCAGCTTGCGAGGGCTAGCACAGGATACGCAGTATTTT
15	TRBJ1-1	NA	NA	TRBV18	CASSPPGTMNTEAFF	TGTGCCAGCTCACCACCGGGTACGATGAACACTGAAGCTTTCTTT
15	TRBJ1-5	NA	NA	TRBV7-7	CASSLGENSNQPQHF	TGTGCCAGCAGCTTAGGGGAGAATAGCAATCAGCCCCAGCATTTT
15	TRBJ1-5	NA	NA	TRBV23-1	CASSPAGYSNQPQHF	TGCGCCAGCAGTCCCGCGGGATATAGCAATCAGCCCCAGCATTTT
12	TRBJ1-1	NA	once	TRBV28	CASSIRGTEAFF	TGTGCCAGCAGTATCCGGGGCACTGAAGCTTTCTTT
14	TRBJ2-7	NA	NA	TRBV28	CASSLPPGSYEQYF	TGTGCCAGCAGTTTACCCCCAGGGTCCTACGAGCAGTACTTC
13	TRBJ1-1	NA	NA	TRBV30	CAWSPQANTEAFF	TGTGCCTGGAGCCCCCAGGCGAACACTGAAGCTTTCTTT
14	TRBJ2-2	NA	NA	TRBV7-9	CASSPPPRAGELFF	TGTGCCAGCAGCCCACCCCCCAGGGCCGGGGAGCTGTTTTTT
16	TRBJ2-1	TRBD2	NA	TRBV11-3	CASSPLGAGGYNEQFF	TGTGCCAGCAGCCCCTTGGGAGCGGGGGGATACAATGAGCAGTTCTTC
15	TRBJ1-3	NA	NA	TRBV9	CASSPVGGSGNTIYF	TGTGCCAGCAGCCCAGTTGGGGGCTCTGGAAACACCATATATTTT
12	TRBJ1-2	NA	NA	TRBV9	CASSHDRDGYTF	TGTGCCAGCAGCCACGACAGAGATGGCTACACCTTC
17	TRBJ2-4	TRBD1	NA	TRBV27	CASSPGTGPLAKNIQYF	TGTGCCAGCAGTCCCGGGACAGGACCTTTAGCCAAAAACATTCAGTACTTC
15	TRBJ1-2	NA	NA	TRBV16	CASSQSSGRNYGYTF	TGTGCCAGCAGCCAATCTAGCGGGAGGAACTATGGCTACACCTTC
13	TRBJ2-2	TRBD1	NA	TRBV28	CASHRDRGGELFF	TGTGCCAGCCACCGGGACAGGGGCGGGGAGCTGTTTTTT
14	TRBJ1-2	NA	NA	TRBV27	CASSPGLGDLGYTF	TGTGCCAGCAGTCCGGGACTTGGGGACCTCGGCTACACCTTC
15	TRBJ2-1	NA	once	TRBV19	CASSRGTVAHNEQFF	TGTGCCAGTAGTCGCGGGACAGTGGCTCACAATGAGCAGTTCTTC
14	TRBJ1-5	TRBD1	NA	TRBV19	CASSVGQGGQPQHF	TGTGCCAGTAGTGTAGGACAGGGAGGACAGCCCCAGCATTTT
16	TRBJ1-2	NA	NA	TRBV19	CASSSAGTNPNYGYTF	TGTGCCAGTAGTAGCGCCGGGACAAATCCTAACTATGGCTACACCTTC
11	TRBJ1-2	NA	NA	TRBV29-1	CSVEIAGGYTF	TGCAGCGTTGAAATAGCTGGCGGCTACACCTTC
15	TRBJ2-2	NA	NA	TRBV7-2	CASSPRPVNTGELFF	TGTGCCAGCAGCCCCCGGCCAGTGAACACCGGGGAGCTGTTTTTT
16	TRBJ2-7	NA	NA	TRBV3-1/TRBV3-2	CASSQRGEGHPSEQYF	TGTGCCAGCAGCCAAAGAGGGGAGGGACACCCTTCCGAGCAGTACTTC
15	TRBJ2-2	NA	NA	TRBV27	CASRTLLGDTGELFF	TGTGCCAGCAGAACGCTGTTAGGGGACACCGGGGAGCTGTTTTTT
14	TRBJ1-6	NA	NA	TRBV27	CASKEGPTGSPLHF	TGTGCCAGCAAGGAGGGGCCCACGGGATCACCCCTCCACTTT
16	TRBJ1-3	NA	once	TRBV5-8	CASSFGGVLSGNTIYF	TGTGCCAGCAGCTTTGGGGGGGTTCTCTCTGGAAACACCATATATTTT
15	TRBJ2-3	TRBD2	NA	TRBV4-1	CASSQASGDTDTQYF	TGCGCCAGCAGCCAAGCCAGCGGGGACACAGATACGCAGTATTTT
14	TRBJ1-6	TRBD1	NA	TRBV7-2	CASSFDRVDSPLHF	TGTGCCAGCAGCTTTGACAGGGTGGATTCACCCCTCCACTTT